This T cell receptor (beta chain) is from a study of blood T cells in healthy people across ages (dated by TCRdb to 2013 to 2016). Concerning the study at large: Template switching captured roughly one uniquely barcoded TCR beta cDNA molecule per two T cells in model experiments. Donors of different ages were randomly distributed across sequencing lanes to avoid experimental bias. The donors were divided into four age groups: young (average around 16 years), middle-aged (approximately 42), aged (about 62) and long-lived (about 80). To track age-related changes in TCR beta repertoire diversity, the study relied on deep sequencing normalized with unique cDNA molecular identifiers. The study analyzed two additional independent replicas of 1 million unique cDNA reads from the same blood draw for two donors, one aged 18 to 29 and one aged 80 or older. What the authors observed across the whole study: Compared with the aged group, the long-lived group had more naive CD4+ T cells, fewer expanded clones and increased TCR diversity, a pattern suggesting age selection. As age increased, observed TCR beta diversity per million T cells dropped in a roughly linear way, and a significant reduction was already evident by age about 36. Because the CMV infection status of the donors was unknown, age-related changes in expanded clonotypes may potentially have been confounded. A strong correlation was found between observed TCR beta diversity and the percentage of naive T cells measured by flow cytometry. Total diversity estimates from one million sequenced T cells were considered lower bounds and underestimates. Since profiling was done on bulk unsorted PBMCs, naive and antigen-experienced compartments could not be conclusively compared.

Donors were 39 systemically healthy Caucasian individuals from Russia aged roughly 6 to 95 years. Ten milliliters of peripheral blood were drawn from each donor into EDTA-treated Vacutainer tubes. PBMCs were isolated by Ficoll-Paque density-gradient centrifugation, with at least 7 million obtained per sample. Trizol reagent was used to extract total RNA from PBMCs, with at least 5.5 micrograms per sample. The percentages of naive CD45RAhigh/CD27high T cells were determined by flow cytometry on a PBMC aliquot from every donor. Libraries came from 5' RACE. The data were produced on an Illumina HiSeq 2500. A second PCR of 7 to 11 cycles was performed with a sample-barcoded 5' primer and a J-beta primer mix. Each TCR beta cDNA molecule received a unique molecular identifier from a template-switch 5' adaptor carrying 12 random nucleotides. At least 3 million CDR3-containing paired-end reads were obtained from each sample. First-strand cDNA synthesis was performed from all RNA using the Mint cDNA synthesis kit, with priming by a TRBC-specific oligonucleotide. Following uracil-DNA glycosylase treatment, all cDNA underwent a first 18-cycle PCR with the universal primers M1SS and BC2_uni_R. Per the source publication's procedure: Normalization of each sample was performed by random selection of 1 million high-quality reads, each carrying a distinct molecular identifier. Reads sharing molecular identifiers were discarded rather than binned into consensus sequences. MiTCR, set to a Q25 quality threshold and the strictest error-elimination algorithm, was used for CDR3 identification, clonotype clustering and error correction. Lower-bound total TCR beta diversity was estimated with a nonparametric unseen species model using Euler transformation. The public reads were quality trimmed at Q25 with fastp and then assembled into clones with MiXCR by TCRdb, keeping productive beta chains. Rows with a matching CDR3 protein are joined into one entry that keeps the most common DNA and genes. TCRdb, not the authors, supplied the V and J calls. The sample records 650,000 to 800,000 distinct CDR3 sequences, 40% to 50% of which are singletons. The ten largest clones add up to roughly a fifth of the sample.

Comment on this clonotype: Its specific antigen is unknown. No per-base quality is available; no much larger clone lies one base away.

Deletion took 5 bases off V and 0 bases off J, with a span of 7 bases between the germline ends. The germline V gene specifies SNHLY as CDR1 and FYNNEI as CDR2. The CDR3 goes from the cysteine to the phenylalanine over 14 residues. Only the CDR3 portion is preserved as DNA: 42 bases, with reading frame beginning at the first base. The TCR was taken from a man in his 60s in good health. The chain employs TRBV2 and TRBJ2-2; there is no confident call for the D gene. Sequences were obtained from blood. The nucleotide sequence is given as TGTGCCAGCAGTATGCGAACGAACACCGGGGAGCTGTTTTTT. Translated, it reads CASSMRTNTGELFF.